Listed below are T cell receptor beta chains from one sample, sequenced in a study of CD8+CD57+ T cells in acquired aplastic anemia. One entry per CDR3 protein results from TCRdb running MiXCR on the reads. The sample shows 100,000 to 150,000 distinct CDR3 sequences, about 43% of them seen only once. The source material was sorted CD4+, CD8+, or CD8+CD57+ T cells (not recorded which) from PBMCs. Receptors originate from a human donor with aplastic anemia. Both conserved end residues are part of each CDR3. Fields, in order: J gene, D gene, V gene, clone size, CDR3 protein, CDR3 DNA. D genes are given only for firm matches. Some rows have no size entry. The others give once, few or many, or a class for an expanded clone.

>TRBJ2-1|NA|TRBV2|many
CASSEEGTRNNEQFF
TGTGCCAGCAGTGAAGAGGGGACGAGAAACAATGAGCAGTTCTTC
>TRBJ1-6|NA|TRBV19|NA
CASSIGAQLGTPLHF
TGTGCCAGTAGTATAGGGGCACAGCTTGGGACACCCCTCCACTTT
>TRBJ2-7|TRBD1|TRBV5-1|many
CASSRLVGDRGLGNEQYF
TGCGCCAGCAGCAGATTAGTAGGGGACAGGGGATTGGGAAACGAGCAGTACTTC
>TRBJ1-2|NA|TRBV25-1|NA
CASSELGEANYGYTF
TGTGCCAGCAGTGAATTAGGAGAAGCTAACTATGGCTACACCTTC
>TRBJ2-1|NA|TRBV10-2|NA
CASSEGNEQFF
TGCGCCAGCAGTGAGGGAAATGAGCAGTTCTTC
>TRBJ2-3|TRBD2|TRBV7-2|many
CASSLASGGITSTDTQYF
TGTGCCAGCAGCTTAGCTAGCGGGGGGATTACTAGCACAGATACGCAGTATTTT
>TRBJ1-2|TRBD1|TRBV2|few
CASRPGQPAYGYTF
TGTGCCAGCAGACCGGGACAGCCCGCCTATGGCTACACCTTC
>TRBJ1-2|NA|TRBV7-3|NA
CARGQNYGYTF
TGTGCCAGAGGACAGAACTATGGCTACACCTTC
>TRBJ1-6|TRBD1|TRBV7-2|many
CASSLGAGGPRVLHF
TGTGCCAGCAGCTTAGGGGCAGGGGGCCCTCGGGTCCTCCACTTT
>TRBJ2-7|TRBD1|TRBV19|many
CASRQEQGILSEQYF
TGTGCCAGTAGGCAGGAACAGGGGATATTGAGCGAGCAGTACTTC
>TRBJ1-6|NA|TRBV19|NA
CASSRQEDSPLHF
TGTGCCAGTAGTAGGCAGGAGGATTCACCCCTCCACTTT
>TRBJ1-6|TRBD1|TRBV25-1|NA
CASSGTGADPLHF
TGTGCCAGCAGTGGGACAGGGGCGGACCCCCTCCACTTT
>TRBJ2-7|NA|TRBV5-1|many
CASSLAGGGGYEQYF
TGCGCCAGCAGCTTGGCCGGGGGAGGAGGCTACGAGCAGTACTTC
>TRBJ1-2|NA|TRBV2|NA
CASRGAANYGYTF
TGTGCCAGCAGAGGTGCAGCCAACTATGGCTACACCTTC
>TRBJ1-5|NA|TRBV10-3|NA
CAIERKGNQPQHF
TGTGCCATCGAACGCAAGGGCAATCAGCCCCAGCATTTT
>TRBJ2-2|NA|TRBV28|NA
CASSPSGPTGRELFF
TGTGCCAGCAGTCCCTCGGGGCCGACCGGCCGGGAGCTGTTTTTT
>TRBJ2-1|TRBD1|TRBV24-1|NA
CATSDRGSYNEQFF
TGTGCCACTTCCGACAGGGGCTCCTACAATGAGCAGTTCTTC
>TRBJ1-2|NA|TRBV14|many
CASSQSTGDGYTF
TGTGCCAGCAGCCAATCCACAGGAGATGGCTACACCTTC
>TRBJ2-3|NA|TRBV12-3/TRBV12-4|many
CASRGSTDTQYF
TGTGCCAGCAGAGGGAGCACAGATACGCAGTATTTT
>TRBJ1-1|NA|TRBV27|many
CASSLQGVTEAFF
TGTGCCAGCAGTTTGCAGGGAGTGACTGAAGCTTTCTTT
>TRBJ1-2|NA|TRBV10-3|NA
CATTEFGGYTF
TGTGCCACCACTGAGTTCGGAGGCTACACCTTC
>TRBJ2-5|NA|TRBV29-1|many
CSVVGPEVETQYF
TGCAGCGTCGTGGGACCAGAGGTGGAGACCCAGTACTTC
>TRBJ1-6|NA|TRBV24-1|once
CAISDGNSPLHF
TGTGCCATCAGTGACGGTAACTCACCCCTCCACTTT
>TRBJ2-3|TRBD2|TRBV12-3/TRBV12-4|many
CASGTSGGANTQYF
TGTGCCAGCGGTACTAGCGGGGGGGCAAATACGCAGTATTTT
>TRBJ1-2|NA|TRBV14|many
CASSQNSNGYTF
TGTGCCAGCAGCCAAAATTCCAATGGCTACACCTTC
>TRBJ2-1|TRBD2|TRBV4-1|many
CASSQGLAGGSYNEQFF
TGCGCCAGCAGCCAGGGACTAGCGGGGGGTTCCTACAATGAGCAGTTCTTC
>TRBJ2-5|NA|TRBV29-1|NA
CSVGEVRETQYF
TGCAGCGTTGGGGAGGTGAGAGAGACCCAGTACTTC
>TRBJ1-5|TRBD1|TRBV2|once
CASRVDRADQPQHF
TGTGCCAGCAGGGTCGACAGGGCGGATCAGCCCCAGCATTTT
>TRBJ1-6|TRBD1|TRBV7-2|once
CASSIQGTDNSPLHF
TGTGCCAGCAGCATCCAGGGGACAGATAATTCACCCCTCCACTTT
>TRBJ2-7|NA|TRBV19|NA
CASSSGHDERYF
TGTGCCAGTAGTTCAGGGCACGACGAGCGGTACTTC
>TRBJ1-6|NA|TRBV20-1|NA
CSARMGRGESPLHF
TGCAGTGCTAGAATGGGTCGCGGGGAGTCGCCCCTCCACTTT
>TRBJ1-2|TRBD1|TRBV10-3|many
CAISEPRTGGYGYTF
TGTGCCATCAGTGAGCCTAGGACAGGGGGCTATGGCTACACCTTC
>TRBJ1-2|NA|TRBV5-1|many
CASNHGSREGYTF
TGCGCCAGCAACCACGGTTCTCGGGAGGGCTACACCTTC
>TRBJ1-1|TRBD1|TRBV20-1|many
CSASRQGSTEAFF
TGCAGTGCTTCGAGACAGGGATCGACTGAAGCTTTCTTT
>TRBJ1-6|TRBD1|TRBV12-3/TRBV12-4|few
CASSEGQSNSPLHF
TGTGCCAGCAGCGAGGGACAGAGTAATTCACCCCTCCACTTT
>TRBJ1-2|NA|TRBV28|NA
CASSLSVACGYTF
TGTGCCAGCAGTTTGTCAGTCGCCTGTGGCTACACCTTC
>TRBJ1-3|NA|TRBV29-1|many
CSVESGNTIYF
TGCAGCGTTGAATCTGGAAACACCATATATTTT
>TRBJ1-1|TRBD1|TRBV20-1|NA
CSALRLGQAGAFF
TGCAGTGCACTCCGGCTAGGACAGGCCGGAGCTTTCTTT
>TRBJ2-6|NA|TRBV18|NA
CASSPIRLSGANVLTF
TGTGCCAGCTCACCAATAAGGCTCTCTGGGGCCAACGTCCTGACTTTC
>TRBJ2-5|TRBD2|TRBV4-1|few
CASSPRLAGGPSQETQYF
TGCGCCAGCAGCCCCAGACTAGCGGGGGGGCCGTCGCAAGAGACCCAGTACTTC
>TRBJ2-5|NA|TRBV10-2|NA
CASSQGQETQYF
TGCGCCAGCAGTCAGGGACAAGAGACCCAGTACTTC
>TRBJ2-1|NA|TRBV20-1|NA
CSATSPTNEQFF
TGCAGTGCTACCTCGCCAACCAATGAGCAGTTCTTC
>TRBJ1-6|NA|TRBV3-1|many
CASSQVEGNSPLHF
TGTGCCAGCAGCCAAGTAGAGGGTAATTCACCCCTCCACTTT
>TRBJ1-1|TRBD1|TRBV20-1|many
CSARLTGGPEAFF
TGCAGTGCTAGACTGACAGGGGGCCCTGAAGCTTTCTTT
>TRBJ2-2|NA|TRBV10-2|many
CASSDMYHSTGELFF
TGCGCCAGCTCGGATATGTACCATTCCACCGGGGAGCTGTTTTTT
>TRBJ2-1|TRBD1|TRBV24-1|NA
CATSDYRGHNEQFF
TGTGCCACCAGTGATTACAGGGGGCATAATGAGCAGTTCTTC
>TRBJ1-2|TRBD1|TRBV7-6|many
CASSGGQGLYGYTF
TGTGCCAGCAGCGGGGGACAGGGGTTATATGGCTACACCTTC
>TRBJ2-7|NA|TRBV4-2|many
CASSLESRGPSNEQYF
TGTGCCAGCAGCCTCGAGAGCCGGGGGCCCTCAAACGAGCAGTACTTC
>TRBJ1-5|NA|TRBV20-1|many
CSARLQASNINQPQHF
TGCAGTGCTAGACTACAGGCATCCAATATCAATCAGCCCCAGCATTTT
>TRBJ1-5|TRBD1|TRBV20-1|once
CSAREGTARQPQHF
TGCAGTGCTAGAGAGGGGACAGCAAGGCAGCCCCAGCATTTT
>TRBJ2-3|NA|TRBV24-1|many
CATSQGVRGTDTQYF
TGTGCCACCAGTCAAGGTGTCAGGGGCACAGATACGCAGTATTTT
>TRBJ2-7|NA|TRBV28|NA
CASRAVGRLTYEQYF
TGTGCCAGCAGAGCCGTGGGACGGTTGACCTACGAGCAGTACTTC
>TRBJ1-6|TRBD1|TRBV5-6|NA
CASSLLWVTGTRPYNSPLHF
TGTGCCAGCAGCTTGTTGTGGGTGACAGGGACCAGACCCTATAATTCACCCCTCCACTTT
>TRBJ1-4|NA|TRBV25-1|many
CASIGRSDGGKLFF
TGTGCCAGCATCGGCCGCAGTGATGGGGGAAAACTGTTTTTT
>TRBJ1-2|NA|TRBV18|few
CASSPPERNYGYTF
TGTGCCAGCTCACCACCGGAAAGGAACTATGGCTACACCTTC